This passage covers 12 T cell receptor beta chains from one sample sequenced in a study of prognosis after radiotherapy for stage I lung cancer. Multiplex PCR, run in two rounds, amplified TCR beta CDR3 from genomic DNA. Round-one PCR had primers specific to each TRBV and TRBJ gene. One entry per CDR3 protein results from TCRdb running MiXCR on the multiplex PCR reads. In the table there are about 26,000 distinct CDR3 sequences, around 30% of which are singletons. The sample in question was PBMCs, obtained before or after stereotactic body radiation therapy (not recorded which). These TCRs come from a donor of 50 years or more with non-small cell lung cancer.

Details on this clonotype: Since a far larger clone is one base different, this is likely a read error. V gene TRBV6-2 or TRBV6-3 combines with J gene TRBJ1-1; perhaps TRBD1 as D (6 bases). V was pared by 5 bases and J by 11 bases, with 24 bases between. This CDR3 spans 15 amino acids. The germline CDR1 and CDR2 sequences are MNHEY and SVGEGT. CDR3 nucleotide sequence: TGTGCCAGCAGTGAAGTGCTACAGGGATGGGTCGCGGCTTTCTTT. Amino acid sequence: CASSEVLQGWVAAFF.

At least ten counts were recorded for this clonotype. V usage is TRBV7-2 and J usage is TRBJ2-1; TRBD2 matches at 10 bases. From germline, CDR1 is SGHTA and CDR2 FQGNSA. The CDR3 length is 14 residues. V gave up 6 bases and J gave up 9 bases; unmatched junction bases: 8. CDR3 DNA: TGTGCCAGCAGATTGACACTAGCGGGACTTGAGCAGTTCTTC. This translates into CASRLTLAGLEQFF. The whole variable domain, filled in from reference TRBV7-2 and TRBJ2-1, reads GAGVSQSPSNKVTEKGKDVELRCDPISGHTALYWYRQSLGQGLEFLIYFQGNSAPDKSGLPSDRFSAERTGGSVSTLTIQRTQQEDSAVYLCASRLTLAGLEQFFGPGTRLTVL.

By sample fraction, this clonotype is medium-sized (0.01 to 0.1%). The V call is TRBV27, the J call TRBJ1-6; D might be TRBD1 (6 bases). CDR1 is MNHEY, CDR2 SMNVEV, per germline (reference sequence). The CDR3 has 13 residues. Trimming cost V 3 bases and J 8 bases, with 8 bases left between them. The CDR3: CASSFNRDSPLHF. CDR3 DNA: TGTGCCAGCAGTTTTAACAGGGATTCACCCCTCCACTTT.

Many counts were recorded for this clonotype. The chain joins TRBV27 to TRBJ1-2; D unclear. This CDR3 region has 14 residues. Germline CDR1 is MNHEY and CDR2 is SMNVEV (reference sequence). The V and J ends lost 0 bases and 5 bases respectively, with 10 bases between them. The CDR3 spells CASSLSRRVYGYTF. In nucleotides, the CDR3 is TGTGCCAGCAGTTTATCGAGAAGGGTTTATGGCTACACCTTC.

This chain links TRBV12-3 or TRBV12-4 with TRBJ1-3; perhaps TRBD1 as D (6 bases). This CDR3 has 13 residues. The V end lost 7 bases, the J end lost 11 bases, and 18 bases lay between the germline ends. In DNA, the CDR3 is TGTGCCAGCACCATCCAACAGGGAGGGCCCATATATTTT. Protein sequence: CASTIQQGGPIYF.

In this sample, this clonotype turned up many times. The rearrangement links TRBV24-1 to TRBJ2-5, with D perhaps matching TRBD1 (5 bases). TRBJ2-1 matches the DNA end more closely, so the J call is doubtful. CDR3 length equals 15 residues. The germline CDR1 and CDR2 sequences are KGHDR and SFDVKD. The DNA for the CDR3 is TGTGCCACCAGTGTGGCAGGGAAGGATTTCAATGAGCAGTTCTTC. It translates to CATSVAGKDFNEQFF.

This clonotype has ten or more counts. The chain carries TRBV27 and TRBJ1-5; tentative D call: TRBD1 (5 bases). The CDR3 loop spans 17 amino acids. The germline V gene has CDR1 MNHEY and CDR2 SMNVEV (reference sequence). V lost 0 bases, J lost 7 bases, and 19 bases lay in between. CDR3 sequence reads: CASSLSPREGRLQPQHF. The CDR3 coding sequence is TGTGCCAGCAGTTTATCCCCCAGGGAGGGCCGTTTGCAGCCCCAGCATTTT.

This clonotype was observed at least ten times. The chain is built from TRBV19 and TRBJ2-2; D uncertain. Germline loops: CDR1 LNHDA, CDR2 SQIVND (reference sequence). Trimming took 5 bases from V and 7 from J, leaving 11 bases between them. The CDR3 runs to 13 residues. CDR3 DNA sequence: TGTGCCAGTAGTGTCAGTTCGGTCGGGGAGCTGTTTTTT. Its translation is CASSVSSVGELFF. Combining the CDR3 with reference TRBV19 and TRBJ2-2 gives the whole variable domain DGGITQSPKYLFRKEGQNVTLSCEQNLNHDAMYWYRQDPGQGLRLIYYSQIVNDFQKGDIAEGYSVSREKKESFPLTVTSAQKNPTAFYLCASSVSSVGELFFGEGSRLTVL.

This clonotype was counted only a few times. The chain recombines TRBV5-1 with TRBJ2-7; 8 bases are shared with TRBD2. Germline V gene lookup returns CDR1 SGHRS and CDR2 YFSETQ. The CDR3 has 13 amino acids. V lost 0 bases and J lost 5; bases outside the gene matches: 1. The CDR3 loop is CASSLGTSNEQYF. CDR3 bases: TGCGCCAGCAGCTTGGGGACTAGCAACGAGCAGTACTTC. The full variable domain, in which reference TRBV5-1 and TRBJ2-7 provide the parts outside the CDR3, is KAGVTQTPRYLIKTRGQQVTLSCSPISGHRSVSWYQQTPGQGLQFLFEYFSETQRNKGNFPGRFSGRQFSNSRSEMNVSTLELGDSALYLCASSLGTSNEQYFGPGTRLTVT.

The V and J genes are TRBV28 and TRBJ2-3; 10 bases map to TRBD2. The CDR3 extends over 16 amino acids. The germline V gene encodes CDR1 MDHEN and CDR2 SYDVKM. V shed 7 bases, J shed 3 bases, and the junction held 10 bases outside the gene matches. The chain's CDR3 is CASTDRSGRGTDTQYF. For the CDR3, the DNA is TGTGCCAGCACCGACCGGAGCGGGAGGGGTACAGATACGCAGTATTTT.

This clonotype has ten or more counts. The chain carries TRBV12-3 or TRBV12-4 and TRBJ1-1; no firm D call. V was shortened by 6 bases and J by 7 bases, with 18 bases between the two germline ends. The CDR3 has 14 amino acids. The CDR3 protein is CASSPAGSIREAFF. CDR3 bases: TGTGCCAGCAGCCCCGCCGGTTCGATACGTGAAGCTTTCTTT.

CDR3 region: CASSFGGRPDKQYF. In nucleotides, the CDR3 is TGTGCCAGCAGTTTTGGCGGGAGGCCAGACAAGCAGTATTTT. The chain employs TRBV12-3 or TRBV12-4 and TRBJ2-3; 8 bases match TRBD2. V lost 3 bases and J lost 11; bases outside the gene matches: 10. CDR3 length: 14 residues.